This T cell receptor (beta chain) was obtained from a study of T cells of healthy individuals. Trimming removed 2 bases from V and 3 bases from J, with 10 bases in between. The germline gives CDR1 MNHEY, CDR2 SVGEGT. The CDR3 has 14 residues. Each CDR3 protein is one row after TCRdb ran MiXCR on the 5' RACE reads. The sample records approximately 89,000 distinct CDR3 sequences, approximately 4.8% being singletons. The clonotype originates from a female donor in good health. V is TRBV6-2 or TRBV6-3 and J is TRBJ1-1; D remains unclear. The CDR3 region has the DNA TGTGCCAGCAGTTACGAGGGAGGAGACACTGAAGCTTTCTTT. Translating it yields CASSYEGGDTEAFF.